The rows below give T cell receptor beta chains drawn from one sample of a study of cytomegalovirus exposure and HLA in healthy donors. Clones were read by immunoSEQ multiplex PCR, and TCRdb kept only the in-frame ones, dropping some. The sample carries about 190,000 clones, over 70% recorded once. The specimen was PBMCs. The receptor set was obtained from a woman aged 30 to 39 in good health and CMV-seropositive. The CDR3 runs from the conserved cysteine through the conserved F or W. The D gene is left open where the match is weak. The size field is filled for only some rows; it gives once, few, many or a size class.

CDR3: CASTPLGGYNEQFF; DNA: TGTGCCAGCACTCCCCTAGGCGGCTACAATGAGCAGTTCTTC; D: -; J: TRBJ2-1; size: -; V: TRBV25-1
CDR3: CASSGGRGREKLFF; DNA: TGTGCCAGCAGTGGGGGCAGGGGAAGGGAAAAACTGTTTTTT; D: -; J: TRBJ1-4; size: -; V: TRBV6-6
CDR3: CATSRDPVKTGGVIIQYF; DNA: TGTGCCACCAGCAGAGATCCAGTGAAGACAGGGGGGGTTATCATTCAGTACTTC; D: TRBD1; J: TRBJ2-4; size: -; V: TRBV15
CDR3: CASSPAGTGYEQYF; DNA: TGTGCCAGTAGTCCAGCCGGGACAGGCTACGAGCAGTACTTC; D: TRBD1; J: TRBJ2-7; size: -; V: TRBV19
CDR3: CASSSGLILYDEQFF; DNA: TGTGCCAGCAGCTCCGGACTGATTTTGTATGATGAGCAGTTCTTC; D: -; J: TRBJ2-1; size: -; V: TRBV11-1
CDR3: CASSLWTSGNYNEQFF; DNA: TGTGCCAGCAGTTTATGGACTAGCGGAAATTACAATGAGCAGTTCTTC; D: TRBD2; J: TRBJ2-1; size: once; V: TRBV28
CDR3: CASSSQGARDTQYF; DNA: TGTGCCAGCAGTTCCCAGGGGGCTCGGGATACGCAGTATTTT; D: TRBD1; J: TRBJ2-3; size: -; V: TRBV27
CDR3: CASSQGSTGVTF; DNA: TGCGCCAGCAGCCAGGGCTCCACGGGGGTCACCTTC; D: -; J: TRBJ1-2; size: -; V: TRBV4-1
CDR3: CASSYEGGTEAFF; DNA: TGTGCCAGCAGTTACGAGGGGGGGACTGAAGCTTTCTTT; D: -; J: TRBJ1-1; size: -; V: TRBV6-6
CDR3: CASSYLPFNYGYTF; DNA: TGTGCCAGCAGTTATCTCCCGTTTAACTATGGCTACACCTTC; D: -; J: TRBJ1-2; size: -; V: TRBV6-5
CDR3: CASSRSLGGANVLTF; DNA: TGTGCCAGCAGCCGAAGTCTCGGTGGGGCCAACGTCCTGACTTTC; D: -; J: TRBJ2-6; size: few; V: TRBV6-5
CDR3: CASSDDRVSEQFF; DNA: TGTGCCAGCAGCGACGACAGGGTCAGTGAGCAGTTCTTC; D: TRBD1; J: TRBJ2-1; size: -; V: TRBV13
CDR3: CASSEYRGNSGNTIYF; DNA: TGTGCCAGCAGTGAATACCGGGGTAACTCTGGAAACACCATATATTTT; D: -; J: TRBJ1-3; size: few; V: TRBV25-1
CDR3: CASSNRGQGGYGYTF; DNA: TGTGCCAGCAGTAACCGGGGACAGGGGGGGTATGGCTACACCTTC; D: TRBD1; J: TRBJ1-2; size: once; V: TRBV6-5
CDR3: CASIPLGLAGYEQYF; DNA: TGTGCCAGCATCCCCTTAGGGCTAGCGGGGTACGAGCAGTACTTC; D: TRBD2; J: TRBJ2-7; size: -; V: TRBV28
CDR3: CASSYTNTGELFF; DNA: TGTGCCAGCAGCTATACGAACACCGGGGAGCTGTTTTTT; D: -; J: TRBJ2-2; size: -; V: TRBV13
CDR3: CASRDRENEKLFF; DNA: TGTGCCAGCAGGGACAGGGAGAATGAAAAACTGTTTTTT; D: TRBD1; J: TRBJ1-4; size: few; V: TRBV27
CDR3: CASSRDTGFGYTF; DNA: TGTGCCAGCAGCAGGGATACAGGTTTCGGCTACACCTTC; D: -; J: TRBJ1-2; size: few; V: TRBV5-5
CDR3: CASSLRDRDNYGYTF; DNA: TGCGCCAGCAGCCTACGGGACAGGGACAACTATGGCTACACCTTC; D: TRBD1; J: TRBJ1-2; size: -; V: TRBV4-1
CDR3: CASRDRSYNEQFF; DNA: TGTGCCAGCAGGGACAGGTCCTACAATGAGCAGTTCTTC; D: TRBD1; J: TRBJ2-1; size: -; V: TRBV5-4
CDR3: CASSRFGGGRVTTEAFF; DNA: TGTGCCAGCAGCCGGTTCGGGGGGGGCCGGGTGACCACTGAAGCTTTCTTT; D: -; J: TRBJ1-1; size: once; V: TRBV11-2
CDR3: CASSPGGYSYEQYF; DNA: TGTGCCAGCAGCCCAGGGGGGTACAGCTACGAGCAGTACTTC; D: -; J: TRBJ2-7; size: -; V: TRBV11-2
CDR3: CSSSRVTGGVEKLFF; DNA: TGTTCCAGCAGCCGGGTAACGGGGGGCGTTGAAAAACTGTTTTTT; D: -; J: TRBJ1-4; size: once; V: TRBV7-9